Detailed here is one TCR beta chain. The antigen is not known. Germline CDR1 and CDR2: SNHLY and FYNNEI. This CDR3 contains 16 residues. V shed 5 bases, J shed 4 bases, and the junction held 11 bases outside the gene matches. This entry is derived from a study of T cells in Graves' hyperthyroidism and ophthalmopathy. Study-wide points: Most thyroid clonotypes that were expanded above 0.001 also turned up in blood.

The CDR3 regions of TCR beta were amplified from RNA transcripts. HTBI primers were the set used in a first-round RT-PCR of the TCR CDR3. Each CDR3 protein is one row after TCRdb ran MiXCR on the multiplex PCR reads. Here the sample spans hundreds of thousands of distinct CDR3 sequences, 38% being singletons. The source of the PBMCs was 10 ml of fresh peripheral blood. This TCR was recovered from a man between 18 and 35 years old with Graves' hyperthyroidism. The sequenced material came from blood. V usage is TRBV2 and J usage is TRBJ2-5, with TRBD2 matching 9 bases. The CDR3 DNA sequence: TGTGCCAGCAGTAGCCCCACGGCGGGGGGGTTAGAGACCCAGTACTTC. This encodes CASSSPTAGGLETQYF. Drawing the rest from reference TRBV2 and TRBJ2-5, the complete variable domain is EPEVTQTPSHQVTQMGQEVILRCVPISNHLYFYWYRQILGQKVEFLVSFYNNEISEKSEIFDDQFSVERPDGSNFTLKIRSTKLEDSAMYFCASSSPTAGGLETQYFGPGTRLLVL.